Following are 15 T cell receptor beta chains from one sample sequenced in a study of T-cell reconstitution after alpha-beta-depleted transplantation in children. As it was prepared, the TCRbeta library received unique molecular identifiers. Via MiXCR, TCRdb re-called the PCR reads, giving one row per CDR3 protein. The sample includes around 700,000 distinct CDR3 sequences, over 10% of them seen just once. Specimen: PBMCs, collected before TCRalphabeta/CD19-depleted stem cell transplant. Receptors were obtained from a girl aged 2 to 9 with congenital amegakaryocytic thrombocytopenia, due to receive a stem cell transplant.

A word on this clonotype: A much bigger clone sits one base away, suggesting this may be a read error. The J gene is TRBJ2-3, the V gene TRBV29-1; 10 bases match TRBD2. The CDR3 is 15 residues long. CDR1 SQVTM and CDR2 ANQGSEA come from the germline V gene. The CDR3 loop is CSVDASGSRADTHYF. The CDR3 region has the DNA TGCAGCGTTGATGCTAGCGGGAGTCGGGCAGATACGCATTATTTT.

This clonotype was picked up many times. V is TRBV5-1 and J is TRBJ2-3; D gene uncertain. Trimming left V 0 bases short and J 0 bases short, with 8 bases between. CDR1 and CDR2 from the germline V gene are SGHRS and YFSETQ. The CDR3 is 15 amino acids. The CDR3 loop is CASSLAAGSTDTQYF. The CDR3, as DNA: TGCGCCAGCAGCTTGGCCGCCGGGAGCACAGATACGCAGTATTTT.

This chain links TRBV4-1 with TRBJ1-3, with D maybe TRBD1 (6 bases). This CDR3 region has 14 residues. Trimming cost V 3 bases and J 6 bases, with 12 bases left between them. Germline V gene lookup returns CDR1 MGHRA and CDR2 YSYEKL. CDR3 in DNA: TGCGCCAGCAGCCACCTAGGGGGATTAAACACCATATATTTT. Translated, it gives CASSHLGGLNTIYF.

In its sample, this clonotype was seen many times. J is TRBJ2-7 and V is TRBV7-9; D remains unclear. This CDR3 comprises 12 residues. Germline CDR1 reads SEHNR; CDR2 reads FQNEAQ (reference sequence). The V end lost 6 bases, the J end lost 6 bases, and 12 bases lay between the germline ends. CDR3 sequence (DNA): TGTGCCAGCAGTTCCCCATTAGGCGAGCAGTACTTC. As protein: CASSSPLGEQYF.

At least ten counts were recorded for this clonotype. This sequence joins TRBV7-9 and TRBJ2-7; D is tentatively TRBD1 or TRBD2 (5 bases each). Germline CDR1 and CDR2: SEHNR and FQNEAQ (reference sequence). The V end was cut by 3 bases, the J end by 7 bases, with 7 bases between. The CDR3 extends over 11 amino acids. CDR3 in amino acids: CASSLWGEQYF. In nucleotides, the CDR3 is TGTGCCAGCAGCTTGTGGGGGGAGCAGTACTTC.

In the case of this clonotype: Relative to the germline gene, one junction end is altered; a read error may explain this. This chain joins TRBV20-1 and TRBJ2-4; weak D call: TRBD2 (5 bases). The CDR3 spans 8 residues. The V gene's germline CDR1 is DFQATT and CDR2 SNEGSKA (reference sequence). The CDR3 DNA follows: TGCAGTGCCCTTGCGGGCAACTTC. This encodes CSALAGNF.

This clonotype was recorded a few times. This chain joins TRBV5-1 and TRBJ2-7; TRBD1 matches 7 bases. CDR1 is SGHRS and CDR2 is YFSETQ in the germline V gene. V lost 4 bases, J lost 2 bases, and 9 bases stayed unmatched. This CDR3 region has 15 residues. In DNA, the CDR3 is TGCGCCAGCAGCATGGGGACAGTAGAGACCTACGAGCAGTACTTC. Amino acid sequence: CASSMGTVETYEQYF.

The J gene is TRBJ1-4, the V gene TRBV12-3 or TRBV12-4, with TRBD1 matching over 7 bases. The CDR3 spans 14 residues. V lost 5 bases to trimming and J lost 8 bases; unmatched junction nucleotides: 8. The CDR3 DNA follows: TGTGCCAGCAGTAACCGACAGGGAGCCGAAAAACTGTTTTTT. Its protein product is CASSNRQGAEKLFF.

The chain carries TRBV12-3 or TRBV12-4 and TRBJ2-7; TRBD1 agrees at 8 bases. The junction had 24 bases not matched to a gene; V was cut back by 5 bases and J by 3 bases. The CDR3 is 20 amino acids. The DNA of the CDR3 is TGTGCCAGCAGTCAGACACTAGGGGACAGGAGGGTGGGGCAGGACTACGAGCAGTACTTC. Residues: CASSQTLGDRRVGQDYEQYF.

The J gene is TRBJ1-5, the V gene TRBV12-5; D remains unclear. In germline, CDR1 is LGHNT, CDR2 FRNRAP. V lost 0 bases and J lost 0, with 18 bases in between. CDR3 length: 19 residues. CDR3 loop: CASGLVYGNRINSNQPQHF. Here the CDR3 DNA reads TGTGCTAGTGGTTTGGTATATGGTAACCGAATAAATAGCAATCAGCCCCAGCATTTT.

As for this clonotype: A much larger clone sits a single nucleotide away, making a read error possible. In this CDR3 the conserved last residue, phenylalanine or tryptophan, is missing, so a read error is likely. The rearrangement joins TRBV29-1 to TRBJ1-1, with D possibly TRBD1 on 6 matching bases. Germline V CDR1 and CDR2: SQVTM, ANQGSEA. CDR3 length: 13 residues. Trimming left V 4 bases short and J 2 bases short, with 11 bases between. The CDR3 is CSVATGQNTEAFL. CDR3 DNA sequence: TGCAGCGTTGCGACAGGTCAAAACACTGAAGCTTTCTTG.

In its sample, this clonotype was seen a few times. The CDR3 coding sequence is TGCAGCGTTGACAAACAGGGCGCGGGGTCTAACTATGGCTACACCTTC. This codes for CSVDKQGAGSNYGYTF. The gene calls are TRBV29-1 and TRBJ1-2; TRBD1 is a possible D gene (6 bases). Germline CDR1 is SQVTM and CDR2 is ANQGSEA. V was shortened by 3 bases and J by 0 bases, with 17 bases between the two germline ends. The CDR3 consists of 16 residues.

There are a few counts of this clonotype. This chain joins TRBV12-3 or TRBV12-4 and TRBJ2-3; D is perhaps TRBD1 (6 bases). This CDR3 contains 17 residues. Trimming left V 5 bases short and J 0 bases short, with 18 bases between. The CDR3 sequence is CASSPAGTRGSTDTQYF. The CDR3 DNA reads as TGTGCCAGCAGTCCCGCCGGGACAAGGGGAAGCACAGATACGCAGTATTTT.

This clonotype came up a few times. This chain connects TRBV18 to TRBJ2-2; 7 bases are shared with TRBD1. J lost 0 bases, V lost 1 base, and 8 bases had no gene match. The CDR3 has 18 amino acids. Germline V gene lookup returns CDR1 KGHSH and CDR2 LQKENI. This CDR3 is CASSPQRQGYANTGELFF. CDR3 coding DNA: TGTGCCAGCTCACCACAGCGACAGGGTTACGCGAACACCGGGGAGCTGTTTTTT.

This chain connects TRBV28 to TRBJ2-4; D not certain. Germline assignment: CDR1 MDHEN and CDR2 SYDVKM. Trimming cost V 3 bases and J 0 bases, with 9 bases left between them. CDR3 size: 15 residues. The CDR3 DNA reads TGTGCCAGCAGTTTTTGGCGGATAGCCAAAAACATTCAGTACTTC. This translates into CASSFWRIAKNIQYF.